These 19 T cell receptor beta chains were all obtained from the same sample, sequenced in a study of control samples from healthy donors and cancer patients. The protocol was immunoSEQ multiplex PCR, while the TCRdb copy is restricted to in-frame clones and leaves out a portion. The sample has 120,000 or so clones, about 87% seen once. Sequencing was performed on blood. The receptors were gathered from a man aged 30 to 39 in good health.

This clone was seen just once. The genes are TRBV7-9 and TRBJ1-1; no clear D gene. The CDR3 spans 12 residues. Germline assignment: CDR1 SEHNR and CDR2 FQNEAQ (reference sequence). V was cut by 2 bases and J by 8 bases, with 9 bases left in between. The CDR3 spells CASSLYRREAFF. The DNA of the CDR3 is TGTGCCAGCAGCTTATATCGGAGGGAAGCTTTCTTT.

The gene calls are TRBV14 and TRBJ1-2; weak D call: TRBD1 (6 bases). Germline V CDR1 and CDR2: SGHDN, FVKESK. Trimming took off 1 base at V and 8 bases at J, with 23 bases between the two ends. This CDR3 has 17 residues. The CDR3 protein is CASSQVGGEHSVRGYTF. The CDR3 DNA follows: TGTGCCAGCAGCCAAGTAGGGGGTGAACATTCAGTGCGCGGCTACACCTTC.

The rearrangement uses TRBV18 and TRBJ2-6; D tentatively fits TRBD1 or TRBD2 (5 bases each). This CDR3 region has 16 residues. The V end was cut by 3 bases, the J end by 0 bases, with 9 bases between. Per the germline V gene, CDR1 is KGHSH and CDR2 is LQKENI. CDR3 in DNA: TGTGCCAGCTCACCGGGACGGAGCTCTGGGGCCAACGTCCTGACTTTC. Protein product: CASSPGRSSGANVLTF.

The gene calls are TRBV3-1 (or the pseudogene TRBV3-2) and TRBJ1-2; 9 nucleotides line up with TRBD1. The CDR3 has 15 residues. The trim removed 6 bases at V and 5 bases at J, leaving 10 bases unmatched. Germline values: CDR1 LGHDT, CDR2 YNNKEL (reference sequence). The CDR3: CASSRMDRGGYGYTF. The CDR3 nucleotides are TGTGCCAGCAGTCGCATGGACAGGGGAGGGTATGGCTACACCTTC.

The CDR3 sequence: CASSRQGAMTEAFF. CDR3 in DNA: TGTGCCAGCAGTCGACAGGGGGCGATGACTGAAGCTTTCTTT. This sequence joins TRBV5-6 and TRBJ1-1; TRBD1 matches at 10 bases. Looked up from germline, CDR1 is SGHDT and CDR2 is YYEEEE. The CDR3 length is 14 residues. The V and J ends lost 5 bases and 5 bases, in that order; junction bases with no gene match: 6.

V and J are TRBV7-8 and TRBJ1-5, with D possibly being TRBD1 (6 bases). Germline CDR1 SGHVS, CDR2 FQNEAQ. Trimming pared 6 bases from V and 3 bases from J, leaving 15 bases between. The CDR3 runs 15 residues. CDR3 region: CASSSKGGVNQPQHF. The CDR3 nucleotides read TGTGCCAGCAGTTCAAAGGGGGGAGTCAATCAGCCCCAGCATTTT. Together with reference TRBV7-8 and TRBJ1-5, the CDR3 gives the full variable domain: GAGVSQSPRYKVAKRGQDVALRCDPISGHVSLFWYQQALGQGPEFLTYFQNEAQLDKSGLPSDRFFAERPEGSVSTLKIQRTQQEDSAVYLCASSSKGGVNQPQHFGDGTRLSIL.

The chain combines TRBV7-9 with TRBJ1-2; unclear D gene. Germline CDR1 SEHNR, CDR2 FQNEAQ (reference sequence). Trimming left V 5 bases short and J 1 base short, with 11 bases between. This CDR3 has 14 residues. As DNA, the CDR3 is TGTGCCAGCAGCCCGGGCCTTCTTAACTATGGCTACACCTTC. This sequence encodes CASSPGLLNYGYTF.

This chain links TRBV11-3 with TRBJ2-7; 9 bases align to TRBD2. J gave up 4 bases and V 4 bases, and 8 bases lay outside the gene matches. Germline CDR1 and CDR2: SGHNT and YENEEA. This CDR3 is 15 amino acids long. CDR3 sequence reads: CASSSSSGIGYEQYF. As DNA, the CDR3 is TGTGCCAGCAGCTCCTCTAGCGGGATTGGTTACGAGCAGTACTTC.

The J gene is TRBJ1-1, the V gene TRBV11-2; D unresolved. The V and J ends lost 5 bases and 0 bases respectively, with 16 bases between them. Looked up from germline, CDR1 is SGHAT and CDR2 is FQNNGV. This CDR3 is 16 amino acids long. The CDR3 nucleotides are TGTGCCAGCAGCCTCCGGACGGGAAATTTGAACACTGAAGCTTTCTTT. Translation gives CASSLRTGNLNTEAFF.

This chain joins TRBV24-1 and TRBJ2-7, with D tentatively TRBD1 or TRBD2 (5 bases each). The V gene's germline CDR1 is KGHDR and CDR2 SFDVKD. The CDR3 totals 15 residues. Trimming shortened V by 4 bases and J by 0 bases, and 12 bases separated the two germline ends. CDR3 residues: CATSDPGRNSYEQYF. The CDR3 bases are TGTGCCACCAGTGACCCGGGACGCAACTCCTACGAGCAGTACTTC.

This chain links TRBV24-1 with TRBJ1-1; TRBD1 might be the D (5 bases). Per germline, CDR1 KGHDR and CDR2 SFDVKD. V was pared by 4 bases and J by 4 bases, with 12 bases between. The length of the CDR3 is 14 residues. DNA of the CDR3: TGTGCCACCAGTGAACCGAGGGGATTCACTGAAGCTTTCTTT. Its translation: CATSEPRGFTEAFF.

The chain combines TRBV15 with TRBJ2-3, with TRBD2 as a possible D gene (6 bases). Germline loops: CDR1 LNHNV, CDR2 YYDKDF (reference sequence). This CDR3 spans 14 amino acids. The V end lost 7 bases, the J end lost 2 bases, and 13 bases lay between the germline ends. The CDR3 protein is CATMRDRYTDTQYF. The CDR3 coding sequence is TGTGCCACCATGCGGGACCGTTACACAGATACGCAGTATTTT.

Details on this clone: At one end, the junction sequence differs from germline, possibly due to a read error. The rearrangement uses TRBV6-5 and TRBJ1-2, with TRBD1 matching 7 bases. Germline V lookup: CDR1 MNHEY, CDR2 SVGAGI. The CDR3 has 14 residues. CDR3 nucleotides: TGTGCCAGCAGTGACTCCTCAGGGGGGAAGGGCTACACCTTC. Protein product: CASSDSSGGKGYTF.

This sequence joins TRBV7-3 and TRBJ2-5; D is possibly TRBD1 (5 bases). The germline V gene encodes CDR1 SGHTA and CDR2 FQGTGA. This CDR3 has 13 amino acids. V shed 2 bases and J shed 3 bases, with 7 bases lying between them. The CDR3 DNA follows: TGTGCCAGCAGCTTAGGGGCAAAAGAGACCCAGTACTTC. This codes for CASSLGAKETQYF.

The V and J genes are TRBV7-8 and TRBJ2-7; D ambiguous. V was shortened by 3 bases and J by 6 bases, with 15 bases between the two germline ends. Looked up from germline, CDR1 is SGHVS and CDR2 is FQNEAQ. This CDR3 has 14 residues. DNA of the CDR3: TGTGCCAGCAGCTTGGACGTAGGCTTATCCGAGCAGTACTTC. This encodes CASSLDVGLSEQYF.

The CDR3 spells CASSPVGGGRAQNTEAFF. The CDR3 DNA reads TGTGCCAGCAGCCCAGTAGGAGGGGGAAGGGCCCAGAACACTGAAGCTTTCTTT. The chain combines TRBV7-2 with TRBJ1-1; tentatively, D is TRBD1 (6 bases). CDR3 size: 18 residues. The V gene's germline CDR1 is SGHTA and CDR2 FQGNSA. V was trimmed by 5 bases and J by 1 base, leaving 23 bases between them. Using reference TRBV7-2 and TRBJ1-1 for the parts outside the CDR3, the full variable domain is GAGVSQSPSNKVTEKGKDVELRCDPISGHTALYWYRQSLGQGLEFLIYFQGNSAPDKSGLPSDRFSAERTGGSVSTLTIQRTQQEDSAVYLCASSPVGGGRAQNTEAFFGQGTRLTVV.

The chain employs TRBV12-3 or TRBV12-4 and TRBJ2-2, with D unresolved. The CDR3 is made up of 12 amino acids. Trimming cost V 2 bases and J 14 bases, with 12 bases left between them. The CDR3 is CASSLWNYTLFF. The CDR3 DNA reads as TGTGCCAGCAGTTTATGGAATTACACACTGTTTTTT.

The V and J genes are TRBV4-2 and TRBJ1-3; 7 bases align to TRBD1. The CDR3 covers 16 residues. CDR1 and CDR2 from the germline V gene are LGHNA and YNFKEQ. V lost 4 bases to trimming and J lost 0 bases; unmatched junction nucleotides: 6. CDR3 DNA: TGTGCCAGCAGCCCTAGGACAGGCCGCTCTGGAAACACCATATATTTT. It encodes CASSPRTGRSGNTIYF.

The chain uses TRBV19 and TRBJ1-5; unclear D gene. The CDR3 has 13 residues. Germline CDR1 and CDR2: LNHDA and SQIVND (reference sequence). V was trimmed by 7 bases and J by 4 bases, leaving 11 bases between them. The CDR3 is CASTSHLNQPQHF. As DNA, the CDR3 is TGTGCCAGTACGAGTCACCTAAATCAGCCCCAGCATTTT.